This T cell receptor (beta chain) was captured by sequencing in a study of shared clonotypes between healthy human individuals. Sequencing used immunoSEQ multiplex PCR; TCRdb keeps in-frame clones, though not all of them. The sample shows 2 million to 2.5 million clones, 90% to 97% of them seen only once. Trimming took off 1 base at V and 7 bases at J, with 14 bases between the two ends. The CDR3 has 14 amino acids. The germline V gene has CDR1 MNHNS and CDR2 SASEGT. The V call is TRBV6-1, the J call TRBJ2-7; D is ambiguous. The receptor was derived from a man aged 18 to 30 in good health. The sequenced sample was naive CD4+ T cells sorted from blood. The sample's subset: CD45RA+ positively selected. The CDR3 bases are TGTGCCAGCAGTGAAGGCCGAGCTAGAGAGGAGCAGTACTTC. This codes for CASSEGRAREEQYF.